The 28 T cell receptor beta chains below all came from one sample that was sequenced in a study of shared clonotypes between healthy human individuals. TCRdb keeps only in-frame clones here, not all; method: immunoSEQ multiplex PCR. The sample includes about 770,000 clones, 72% of them seen just once. The sequenced material came from memory CD4+ T cells sorted from blood. Subset reported: CD45RA-negative fraction. The receptor source for this set is a woman aged 25 to 39 in good health.

The chain combines TRBV7-6 with TRBJ2-2; 8 positions agree with TRBD2. This CDR3 spans 16 amino acids. Germline CDR1 SGHVS, CDR2 FNYEAQ. V gave up 5 bases and J gave up 7 bases; unmatched junction bases: 12. The DNA for the CDR3 is TGTGCCAGCAGCCCCCTAGCGGGCCAGGAAAACGGGGAGCTGTTTTTT. This codes for CASSPLAGQENGELFF.

This chain links TRBV6-6 with TRBJ1-5; D unclear. This CDR3 spans 14 amino acids. Germline assignment: CDR1 MNHNY and CDR2 SVGAGI (reference sequence). V was shortened by 6 bases and J by 4 bases, with 13 bases between the two germline ends. The CDR3 sequence: CASSSSGPNQPQHF. The CDR3 region has the DNA TGTGCCAGCAGCTCATCTGGGCCTAATCAGCCCCAGCATTTT.

This chain links TRBV19 with TRBJ2-3; no definite D call. V lost 4 bases and J 11 bases, leaving 16 bases between the germline ends. The CDR3 spans 13 residues. Looked up from germline, CDR1 is LNHDA and CDR2 is SQIVND (reference sequence). DNA for the CDR3: TGTGCCAGTAGTACCCAGACCACACAGAGGCAGTATTTT. Protein sequence: CASSTQTTQRQYF.

The CDR3 sequence: CASSLQAPYEQYF. CDR3 bases: TGTGCCAGCAGTCTGCAGGCGCCCTACGAGCAGTACTTC. The chain uses TRBV27 and TRBJ2-7; D is undetermined. The CDR3 is 13 residues long. CDR1 is MNHEY and CDR2 is SMNVEV in the germline V gene (reference sequence). Trimming took 5 bases from V and 2 from J, leaving 10 bases between them.

This chain uses TRBV28 with TRBJ2-1, with TRBD2 identical over 10 bases. The CDR3 sequence is 15 residues long. The junction had 6 bases not matched to a gene; V was cut back by 6 bases and J by 4 bases. Germline V gene lookup returns CDR1 MDHEN and CDR2 SYDVKM. In DNA, the CDR3 is TGTGCCAGCAGGTTAGCGGGAGGAACATACAATGAGCAGTTCTTC. Translation: CASRLAGGTYNEQFF.

The chain carries TRBV4-1 and TRBJ1-5, with a possible D match to TRBD1 (5 bases). V gave up 0 bases and J gave up 6 bases, with 21 bases separating them. The CDR3 contains 18 residues. Germline V gene lookup returns CDR1 MGHRA and CDR2 YSYEKL. CDR3: CASSQDFPMSAGRQPQHF. CDR3 nucleotides: TGCGCCAGCAGCCAAGACTTTCCCATGTCGGCGGGGCGTCAGCCCCAGCATTTT.

This clone appeared once. V is TRBV27 and J is TRBJ2-7; 10 bases align to TRBD1. With 6 bases clipped from V and 5 bases from J, the junction kept 13 bases outside the gene matches. The CDR3 totals 16 residues. Germline CDR1 MNHEY, CDR2 SMNVEV (reference sequence). CDR3: CASSSRVRGQGNEQYF. CDR3 coding DNA: TGTGCCAGCAGCTCCCGCGTGCGGGGACAGGGGAACGAGCAGTACTTC.

The chain carries TRBV21-1 and TRBJ2-2. TRBV21-1 is deemed a pseudogene. This CDR3 spans 13 amino acids. Written as DNA, the CDR3 is TGTGCCAGCGGGGTAGCAAATACCGGGGAGCTGTTTTTT. Its translation: CASGVANTGELFF.

In its sample, this clone was seen once. Other DNA sequences in this sample translate to the same CDR3. The chain has TRBV29-1 and TRBJ2-5, with TRBD1 matching 9 bases. J gave up 4 bases and V 7 bases, and 4 bases lay outside the gene matches. The CDR3 consists of 12 residues. The V gene's germline CDR1 is SQVTM and CDR2 ANQGSEA. In nucleotides, the CDR3 is TGCAGCGCCCGGACAGGGGTAGAGACCCAGTACTTC. Protein: CSARTGVETQYF.

V gene TRBV20-1 combines with J gene TRBJ1-4; no reliable D call. V lost 5 bases and J 7 bases, leaving 8 bases between the germline ends. The CDR3 runs 11 residues. CDR1 DFQATT and CDR2 SNEGSKA come from the germline V gene (reference sequence). CDR3: CSARLGEKLFF. CDR3 DNA sequence: TGCAGTGCTCGCTTGGGTGAAAAACTGTTTTTT.

V usage is TRBV4-3 and J usage is TRBJ1-4; 7 bases are shared with TRBD1. The ends lost 7 bases at V and 0 bases at J; junction bases unmatched: 8. Germline CDR1 LGHNA, CDR2 YSLEER. This CDR3 has 16 amino acids. Written as DNA, the CDR3 is TGCGCCAGCACCCGGGACAGCTTTGCAACTAATGAAAAACTGTTTTTT. Its protein product is CASTRDSFATNEKLFF.

In nucleotides, the CDR3 is TGTGCCTGGAGACAATCGACAGGGGAGATTAGCAATCAGCCCCAGCATTTT. Amino acids: CAWRQSTGEISNQPQHF. V and J are TRBV30 and TRBJ1-5; 8 nucleotides match TRBD1. The CDR3 is 17 amino acids. Trimming took 3 bases from V and 0 from J; bases not matched to a gene: 10. Per the germline V gene, CDR1 is GTSNPN and CDR2 is SVGIG (reference sequence).

This sequence joins TRBV7-9 and TRBJ1-3; no clear D gene. V lost 2 bases and J 0 bases, leaving 8 bases between the germline ends. CDR1 is SEHNR and CDR2 is FQNEAQ in the germline V gene (reference sequence). The CDR3 totals 15 residues. The DNA for the CDR3 is TGTGCCAGCAGCTTATACGGGAACTCTGGAAACACCATATATTTT. Protein: CASSLYGNSGNTIYF.

The chain couples TRBV5-4 to TRBJ1-2, with 7 bases identical to TRBD1. J gave up 1 base and V 1 base, and 10 bases lay outside the gene matches. Germline loops: CDR1 SGHNT, CDR2 YYREEE (reference sequence). This CDR3 comprises 17 residues. CDR3 amino acids: CASSLRDRRDHNYGYTF. The CDR3 bases are TGTGCCAGCAGCTTGAGGGACAGACGAGACCATAACTATGGCTACACCTTC. The variable domain in full, completed from reference TRBV5-4 and TRBJ1-2, reads ETGVTQSPTHLIKTRGQQVTLRCSSQSGHNTVSWYQQALGQGPQFIFQYYREEENGRGNFPPRFSGLQFPNYSSELNVNALELDDSALYLCASSLRDRRDHNYGYTFGSGTRLTVV.

The chain combines TRBV7-2 with TRBJ1-2; TRBD1 matches 9 bases. Germline V lookup: CDR1 SGHTA, CDR2 FQGNSA. The CDR3 is 14 amino acids. The ends lost 5 bases at V and 3 bases at J; junction bases unmatched: 4. The CDR3 here is CASSPGQGHYGYTF. Here the CDR3 DNA reads TGTGCCAGCAGCCCAGGACAGGGGCACTATGGCTACACCTTC.

In this sample, this clone turned up once. The V call is TRBV5-6, the J call TRBJ1-1, with D hard to call. This CDR3 spans 15 amino acids. Germline loops: CDR1 SGHDT, CDR2 YYEEEE. The germline V and J ends were trimmed by 1 base and 3 bases, with 13 bases remaining between them. For the CDR3, the DNA is TGTGCCAGCAGCTTGATTGGTGTTTTGGACACTGAAGCTTTCTTT. It encodes CASSLIGVLDTEAFF.

This rearrangement joins TRBV5-4 to TRBJ2-7; TRBD1 aligns across 8 bases. The germline CDR1 and CDR2 sequences are SGHNT and YYREEE (reference sequence). The CDR3 runs 16 residues. Trimming at V came to 0 bases and at J to 4 bases, leaving 9 bases not matched to a gene. CDR3 protein: CASSLASRTGQYEQYF. CDR3 DNA: TGTGCCAGCAGCTTGGCCAGTCGGACAGGGCAGTACGAGCAGTACTTC.

To note about this clone: This same CDR3 is encoded by further DNA sequences in the sample. The rearrangement joins TRBV15 to TRBJ1-3; D is uncertain. Germline values: CDR1 LNHNV, CDR2 YYDKDF (reference sequence). The CDR3 spans 15 residues. V shed 0 bases and J shed 4 bases, with 10 bases lying between them. CDR3 residues: CATSRDRGSGNTIYF. CDR3 in DNA: TGTGCCACCAGCAGAGACAGAGGGTCGGGAAACACCATATATTTT.

The chain couples TRBV28 to TRBJ1-1, with D possibly matching TRBD1 (5 bases). Trimming shortened V by 0 bases and J by 2 bases, and 13 bases separated the two germline ends. Germline V lookup: CDR1 MDHEN, CDR2 SYDVKM. This CDR3 spans 16 amino acids. The CDR3 reads CASSLWGQGINTEAFF. CDR3 bases: TGTGCCAGCAGTTTATGGGGTCAGGGCATTAACACTGAAGCTTTCTTT.

The chain is built from TRBV2 and TRBJ2-3; D gene unclear. The germline gives CDR1 SNHLY, CDR2 FYNNEI. The CDR3 contains 15 residues. With 2 bases removed from V and 0 bases from J, the gap between germline ends came to 9 bases. CDR3 sequence: CASSEPGRSTDTQYF. The CDR3, as DNA: TGTGCCAGCAGTGAACCAGGAAGGAGCACAGATACGCAGTATTTT. The full variable domain, its missing parts supplied by reference TRBV2 and TRBJ2-3, is EPEVTQTPSHQVTQMGQEVILRCVPISNHLYFYWYRQILGQKVEFLVSFYNNEISEKSEIFDDQFSVERPDGSNFTLKIRSTKLEDSAMYFCASSEPGRSTDTQYFGPGTRLTVL.

The V and J genes are TRBV18 and TRBJ2-7; the D is unclear. The germline CDR1 and CDR2 sequences are KGHSH and LQKENI. Between the trimmed V and J ends, which lost 5 bases and 6 bases, there was a span of 17 bases. This CDR3 is built from 14 residues. CDR3 loop: CASSFGVDRLEQYF. In DNA, the CDR3 is TGTGCCAGCTCATTTGGGGTAGATAGGCTCGAGCAGTACTTC.

The V and J genes are TRBV2 and TRBJ1-1; no clear D. Trimming took 4 bases from V and 12 from J, leaving 21 bases between them. The CDR3 spans 14 residues. Looked up from germline, CDR1 is SNHLY and CDR2 is FYNNEI. The CDR3 nucleotides are TGTGCCAGCAGTGGGGTAAGGGCAGGCTTGGAAACTTTCTTT. Residues: CASSGVRAGLETFF.

J is TRBJ2-5 and V is TRBV14, with no clear D. Germline V gene lookup returns CDR1 SGHDN and CDR2 FVKESK. V lost 1 base and J 5 bases, leaving 5 bases between the germline ends. The CDR3 extends over 12 amino acids. The CDR3: CASSQALETQYF. The DNA of the CDR3 is TGTGCCAGCAGCCAAGCGCTGGAGACCCAGTACTTC.

This clone was seen many times. The V and J genes are TRBV5-4 and TRBJ1-1, with unresolved D. The germline V gene has CDR1 SGHNT and CDR2 YYREEE (reference sequence). The V end was cut by 5 bases, the J end by 5 bases, with 13 bases between. This CDR3 region has 13 residues. CDR3 protein: CASSSYSSTEAFF. The CDR3 bases are TGTGCCAGCAGTAGTTACAGTTCGACTGAAGCTTTCTTT.

The V call is TRBV18, the J call TRBJ2-7, with 10 bases aligning to TRBD1. The CDR3 has 14 residues. Trimming took 6 bases from V and 3 from J; bases not matched to a gene: 5. Per the germline V gene, CDR1 is KGHSH and CDR2 is LQKENI. CDR3 sequence reads: CASSEGQGSYEQYF. The CDR3, as DNA: TGTGCCAGCTCGGAGGGACAGGGGAGCTACGAGCAGTACTTC.

The V and J genes are TRBV27 and TRBJ2-6, with a tentative D call TRBD1 (6 bases). CDR3 length: 19 amino acids. The germline V gene has CDR1 MNHEY and CDR2 SMNVEV (reference sequence). Trimming left V 4 bases short and J 0 bases short, with 19 bases between. In DNA form, the CDR3 reads TGTGCCAGCAGTTCCTTGGGACATACTTTGGGCTCTGGGGCCAACGTCCTGACTTTC. Translating gives CASSSLGHTLGSGANVLTF.

The chain links TRBV19 to TRBJ2-1; D is ambiguous. Per the germline V gene, CDR1 is LNHDA and CDR2 is SQIVND (reference sequence). The CDR3 is 15 amino acids. Deletions cut 0 bases from V and 6 bases from J, with 12 bases between. The CDR3 DNA sequence: TGTGCCAGTAGTATAGATCGCCCTCCCGGCAATGAGCAGTTCTTC. It translates to CASSIDRPPGNEQFF. The full variable domain, with the rest looked up from reference TRBV19 and TRBJ2-1, is DGGITQSPKYLFRKEGQNVTLSCEQNLNHDAMYWYRQDPGQGLRLIYYSQIVNDFQKGDIAEGYSVSREKKESFPLTVTSAQKNPTAFYLCASSIDRPPGNEQFFGPGTRLTVL.

The chain couples TRBV5-1 to TRBJ2-7, with 7 positions matching TRBD2. Trimming cost V 7 bases and J 5 bases; bases outside gene matches: 12. This CDR3 comprises 14 residues. From germline, CDR1 is SGHRS and CDR2 YFSETQ. CDR3 nucleotides: TGCGCCAGCGGTGGGGCGGGAGCGGCCAACGAGCAGTACTTC. Amino acid sequence: CASGGAGAANEQYF.